The sequence of this T cell receptor beta chain was determined in a study of blood T cell repertoires in COVID-19. On the study more broadly: Researchers got acute and convalescent COVID-19 samples from the United States, Italy and Spain.

Trimming removed 3 bases at V and 0 bases at J, with 10 bases between. Per the germline V gene, CDR1 is LNHDA and CDR2 is SQIVND (reference sequence). The CDR3 extends over 15 amino acids. In the original analysis: Quantification of nucleated cells was approximated via reference gene primer amplification. Clones were read by immunoSEQ multiplex PCR, and TCRdb kept only the in-frame ones, dropping some. V, J and clone size were drawn from that table, and D and trimming were deduced from the DNA. The sample contains 55,000 to 80,000 clones, approximately 87% of which appear only once. Sequencing was performed on peripheral blood. J is TRBJ2-3 and V is TRBV19; D might be TRBD2 (6 bases). The source is a woman of 80 years or more with acute or convalescent COVID-19. CDR3 in DNA: TGTGCCAGTAGTATTGGCGGGGTGAGCACAGATACGCAGTATTTT. This translates into CASSIGGVSTDTQYF.